These 23 T cell receptor beta chains share one sample of origin, sequenced in a study of blood T cell repertoires in COVID-19. Some clones are missing from TCRdb's copy, which holds only in-frame ones; the method was immunoSEQ multiplex PCR. The sample records about 320,000 clones, approximately 85% being singletons. The specimen sequenced was peripheral blood. The receptors come from a human donor in a cohort sampled during active COVID-19.

V gene TRBV5-1 combines with J gene TRBJ1-4; a possible D gene is TRBD1 (5 bases). The length of the CDR3 is 16 residues. The germline V gene encodes CDR1 SGHRS and CDR2 YFSETQ. The V end was cut by 1 base, the J end by 5 bases, with 15 bases between. The CDR3 region has the DNA TGCGCCAGCAGCTTGTGGCAGAACGGGGGGAATGAAAAACTGTTTTTT. It is translated as CASSLWQNGGNEKLFF.

About this clone itself: At one end the junction does not follow the germline gene, possibly because of a read error. The rearrangement uses TRBV6-5 and TRBJ2-7; D might be TRBD2 (7 bases). This CDR3 spans 14 amino acids. Germline assignment: CDR1 MNHEY and CDR2 SVGAGI. CDR3 residues: CASSYSGGEGEEDF. CDR3 DNA sequence: TGTGCCAGCAGTTACTCAGGGGGGGAAGGGGAAGAAGACTTC.

This clone has ten or more counts. This chain uses TRBV5-1 with TRBJ1-3, with 7 bases fitting TRBD1. Germline V gene data show CDR1 as SGHRS and CDR2 as YFSETQ. With V trimmed by 2 bases and J by 6 bases, 5 bases remained unmatched. The CDR3 sequence is 14 residues long. DNA of the CDR3: TGCGCCAGCAGCTTAGGGACAGCCGAAAACACCATATATTTT. It codes for CASSLGTAENTIYF. The full variable domain, completed using reference TRBV5-1 and TRBJ1-3, is KAGVTQTPRYLIKTRGQQVTLSCSPISGHRSVSWYQQTPGQGLQFLFEYFSETQRNKGNFPGRFSGRQFSNSRSEMNVSTLELGDSALYLCASSLGTAENTIYFGEGSWLTVV.

This chain uses TRBV11-3 with TRBJ2-7; TRBD2 matches 8 bases. CDR1 SGHNT and CDR2 YENEEA come from the germline V gene. V lost 0 bases, J lost 4 bases, and 8 bases stayed unmatched. The CDR3 has 16 amino acids. CDR3 amino acids: CASSLDWTSRKYEQYF. CDR3 bases: TGTGCCAGCAGCTTAGATTGGACTAGCCGTAAATACGAGCAGTACTTC.

The gene calls are TRBV6-2 or TRBV6-3 and TRBJ1-1; TRBD1 matches at 8 bases. Per germline, CDR1 MNHEY and CDR2 SVGEGT. This CDR3 has 15 amino acids. Trimming at V came to 1 base and at J to 5 bases, leaving 6 bases not matched to a gene. The CDR3 is CASSYYSTGGTEAFF. In DNA, the CDR3 is TGTGCCAGCAGTTACTACTCCACAGGGGGGACTGAAGCTTTCTTT.

Only one count was recorded for this clone. This chain connects TRBV6-5 to TRBJ2-7, with D perhaps matching TRBD1 (6 bases). Germline lookup yields CDR1 MNHEY and CDR2 SVGAGI. CDR3 size: 15 residues. The V end lost 0 bases, the J end lost 4 bases, and 13 bases lay between the germline ends. CDR3 residues: CASSYSQGIGYEQYF. The CDR3 DNA reads as TGTGCCAGCAGTTACTCACAGGGAATTGGTTACGAGCAGTACTTC.

The chain is built from TRBV9 and TRBJ2-1; TRBD2 might be the D (8 bases). From germline, CDR1 is SGDLS and CDR2 YYNGEE. Trimming shortened V by 4 bases and J by 1 base, and 21 bases separated the two germline ends. There are 18 residues in the CDR3. CDR3 amino acids: CASSSRQGLGRSYNEQFF. The CDR3 DNA follows: TGTGCCAGCAGCTCAAGACAGGGACTAGGAAGGTCCTACAATGAGCAGTTCTTC. The full variable domain, with the rest looked up from reference TRBV9 and TRBJ2-1, is DSGVTQTPKHLITATGQRVTLRCSPRSGDLSVYWYQQSLDQGLQFLIQYYNGEERAKGNILERFSAQQFPDLHSELNLSSLELGDSALYFCASSSRQGLGRSYNEQFFGPGTRLTVL.

The rearrangement links TRBV7-8 to TRBJ2-7; no clear D gene. This CDR3 is 11 amino acids long. Germline CDR1 SGHVS, CDR2 FQNEAQ. Deletions cut 3 bases from V and 5 bases from J, with 5 bases between. Written as DNA, the CDR3 is TGTGCCAGCAGCTTCGTCCACGAGCAGTACTTC. This encodes CASSFVHEQYF.

This chain links TRBV19 with TRBJ1-3; no definite D call. The V gene's germline CDR1 is LNHDA and CDR2 SQIVND (reference sequence). The CDR3 length is 14 residues. Trimming shortened V by 7 bases and J by 3 bases, and 13 bases separated the two germline ends. CDR3 loop: CASTPTTYGNTIYF. CDR3 in DNA: TGTGCCAGTACCCCAACCACTTATGGAAACACCATATATTTT.

The table lists this clone with a count of one. This sequence may be a read error, since a much larger clone differs from it by one base. The J gene is TRBJ1-1, the V gene TRBV12-3 or TRBV12-4, with D possibly matching TRBD1 (5 bases). The CDR3 length is 12 residues. The V and J ends lost 5 bases and 1 base respectively, with 5 bases between them. CDR3 in DNA: TGTGCCAGCAGTGACAGGAACACTGAAGCTTTCTTT. It is translated as CASSDRNTEAFF.

The chain links TRBV7-2 to TRBJ2-6; D is possibly TRBD1 (5 bases). With 3 bases removed from V and 2 bases from J, the gap between germline ends came to 8 bases. CDR1 SGHTA and CDR2 FQGNSA come from the germline V gene. The CDR3 is made up of 15 amino acids. The CDR3 sequence is CASSLRQPGANVLTF. The CDR3 DNA sequence: TGTGCCAGCAGCTTGCGACAGCCTGGGGCCAACGTCCTGACTTTC.

This rearrangement joins TRBV13 to TRBJ2-4; a possible D gene is TRBD2 (6 bases). Germline V gene data show CDR1 as PRHDT and CDR2 as FYEKMQ (reference sequence). V lost 4 bases and J lost 4, with 8 bases in between. CDR3 size: 13 residues. CDR3 nucleotides: TGTGCCAGCAGCTCCCGGGGGAAAAACATTCAGTACTTC. Amino acid sequence: CASSSRGKNIQYF.

The chain links TRBV7-9 to TRBJ1-4; 8 bases are a match to TRBD1. The CDR3 runs to 16 residues. V trimming: 0 bases; J trimming: 4 bases; junction bases outside the gene matches: 4. Germline V gives CDR1 SEHNR, CDR2 FQNEAQ (reference sequence). The CDR3 here is CASSLAMTGDNEKLFF. CDR3 in DNA: TGTGCCAGCAGCTTAGCGATGACAGGGGATAATGAAAAACTGTTTTTT.

This sequence joins TRBV10-3 and TRBJ1-2, with TRBD1 matching over 7 bases. The CDR3 length is 14 residues. The V gene end was trimmed by 7 bases and the J gene end by 3 bases; junction bases not matched to a gene: 8. In germline, CDR1 is ENHRY, CDR2 SYGVKD. CDR3: CAINRDSRDYGYTF. The CDR3 DNA sequence: TGTGCCATCAATCGGGACAGCCGCGACTATGGCTACACCTTC.

CDR3 region: CSVVPSTGLVEQFF. The CDR3 nucleotides read TGCAGCGTTGTCCCATCGACAGGCCTAGTGGAGCAGTTCTTC. V usage is TRBV29-1 and J usage is TRBJ2-1; D might be TRBD1 (6 bases). V was shortened by 4 bases and J by 10 bases, with 20 bases between the two germline ends. The CDR3 runs to 14 residues. The germline V gene has CDR1 SQVTM and CDR2 ANQGSEA.

This chain joins TRBV6-5 and TRBJ2-5; 7 bases match TRBD2. The CDR3 totals 14 residues. Per the germline V gene, CDR1 is MNHEY and CDR2 is SVGAGI. Trimming took 8 bases from V and 3 from J; bases not matched to a gene: 9. CDR3 DNA sequence: TGTGCCAGCTTCAGCTGGGGGGGAGAAGAGACCCAGTACTTC. Translating it yields CASFSWGGEETQYF.

The V and J genes are TRBV29-1 and TRBJ2-1, with D maybe TRBD1 (6 bases). Trimming cost V 6 bases and J 9 bases, with 21 bases left between them. Looked up from germline, CDR1 is SQVTM and CDR2 is ANQGSEA. The CDR3 sequence is 14 residues long. The DNA of the CDR3 is TGCAGCGTGTCCTCATCGGGGACAAGGGGTGAGCAGTTCTTC. It yields the protein CSVSSSGTRGEQFF.

This clone was counted a few times. This chain connects TRBV7-6 to TRBJ2-7; TRBD1 is a possible D gene (7 bases). This CDR3 region has 15 residues. Deletions cut 2 bases from V and 2 bases from J, with 13 bases between. Germline V gene sequence: CDR1 SGHVS, CDR2 FNYEAQ. This chain's CDR3 is CASSLYQGEAYEQYF. The DNA of the CDR3 is TGTGCCAGCAGCTTATACCAGGGGGAGGCCTACGAGCAGTACTTC.

The V and J genes are TRBV5-1 and TRBJ2-7; 7 bases fit TRBD1. Germline CDR1 and CDR2: SGHRS and YFSETQ. The CDR3 length is 17 residues. Germline trimming cut 0 bases from V and 5 bases from J; bases unmatched to any gene: 14. The CDR3: CASSLGTRDRPKDEQYF. In nucleotides, the CDR3 is TGCGCCAGCAGCTTGGGGACCCGGGACAGACCTAAAGACGAGCAGTACTTC.

The V gene is TRBV5-1, the J gene TRBJ2-5; 9 bases align to TRBD2. This CDR3 spans 15 amino acids. V lost 6 bases and J lost 5; bases outside the gene matches: 11. Looked up from germline, CDR1 is SGHRS and CDR2 is YFSETQ. CDR3 sequence reads: CASNRGGGAGETQYF. The CDR3, as DNA: TGCGCCAGCAATCGAGGCGGGGGGGCCGGGGAGACCCAGTACTTC.

The V call is TRBV19, the J call TRBJ2-1; tentatively, D is TRBD2 (7 bases). Trimming left V 10 bases short and J 0 bases short, with 19 bases between. Germline V CDR1 and CDR2: LNHDA, SQIVND (reference sequence). The CDR3 contains 16 residues. DNA of the CDR3: TGTGCCACCGGCACTAGGGGGACTATCTCCTACAATGAGCAGTTCTTC. Translated, it gives CATGTRGTISYNEQFF.

The genes are TRBV11-1 and TRBJ1-1; weak D call: TRBD1 (5 bases). Germline V gene data show CDR1 as SGHAT and CDR2 as FQDESV (reference sequence). The CDR3 loop spans 15 amino acids. V was pared by 4 bases and J by 1 base, with 13 bases between. CDR3 in amino acids: CASSWDWGENTEAFF. Here the CDR3 DNA reads TGTGCCAGCAGCTGGGATTGGGGGGAGAACACTGAAGCTTTCTTT. The entire variable domain, with the rest obtained from reference TRBV11-1 and TRBJ1-1, is as follows: EAEVAQSPRYKITEKSQAVAFWCDPISGHATLYWYRQILGQGPELLVQFQDESVVDDSQLPKDRFSAERLKGVDSTLKIQPAELGDSAMYLCASSWDWGENTEAFFGQGTRLTVV.

The rearrangement links TRBV19 to TRBJ2-3; a weak D match, TRBD1 (5 bases). CDR1 is LNHDA and CDR2 is SQIVND in the germline V gene (reference sequence). CDR3 size: 16 residues. The V gene lost 3 bases and the J gene lost 1 base, with 14 bases spanning the gap. CDR3 residues: CASSMEGVLGTDTQYF. The CDR3 nucleotides read TGTGCCAGTAGTATGGAAGGGGTCTTAGGCACAGATACGCAGTATTTT.